What follows is one T cell receptor beta chain and its context. Germline V gene data show CDR1 as KGHSY and CDR2 as FQNENV. The V and J ends lost 2 bases and 7 bases respectively, with 14 bases between them. The CDR3 contains 15 residues. Only in-frame clones appear in the TCRdb table, and some are missing; sequencing was by immunoSEQ multiplex PCR. The data show roughly 68,000 clones, over 80% seen once. The entry originates in a study of blood T cell repertoires in COVID-19. This sequence originates from a woman at least 80 years old with acute or convalescent COVID-19. The source material was peripheral blood. The chain carries TRBV16 and TRBJ1-4; D is uncertain. The CDR3 region has the DNA TGTGCCAGCAGCCAAAACTCACCTCGGGGTGAAAAACTGTTTTTT. The encoded protein is CASSQNSPRGEKLFF.